The T cell receptor (beta chain) described here comes from a study of cytomegalovirus exposure and HLA in healthy donors. Overall study results and limits: An analysis done earlier found most TCR beta V segments productive about 87% or about 30% of the time.

Regarding this clone: Antigen specificity is unknown.

Germline V gene lookup returns CDR1 KGHSH and CDR2 LQKENI. V lost 6 bases and J lost 5; bases outside the gene matches: 9. The CDR3 runs 15 residues. PCR amplification relied on 60 Vbeta primers (plus 13 Jbeta primers). Method: immunoSEQ multiplex PCR; TCRdb's copy keeps in-frame clones and lacks some. The top ten hold around 4.2% of the sample, which has approximately 92,000 clones, approximately 81% seen once. What was sequenced was PBMCs. This receptor was obtained from a woman aged 70-85 years in good health and CMV-seropositive. The V gene is TRBV18, the J gene TRBJ2-4; the match to TRBD1 covers 8 bases. Here the CDR3 reads CASSQGQGGQNIQYF. As DNA, the CDR3 is TGTGCCAGCTCCCAAGGACAGGGCGGACAAAACATTCAGTACTTC.